Each of the 25 T cell receptor beta chains below was sequenced from the same sample in a study of human T cells and chemical hapten exposure. Using its own MiXCR run on the RACE reads, TCRdb lists one record per CDR3 protein. The table has about 62,000 distinct CDR3 sequences, approximately 7% seen once. As to time point: pre-sensitization, week 0. Treatment specified: therapeutic diphenylcyclopropenone sensitization with weekly scalp DPC. Material: whole blood, obtained in connection with sensitization to the hapten diphenylcyclopropenone (DPC). The receptors were sampled from a woman in her 30s with alopecia areata. Some clones in this sample may be carry-over from other donors' samples.

This clonotype was detected many times. CDR3 region: CSARGLAGSLAFTDTQYF. CDR3 in DNA: TGCAGTGCTAGAGGCCTAGCGGGGTCCCTCGCCTTCACAGATACGCAGTATTTT. The chain employs TRBV20-1 and TRBJ2-3, with 9 bases matching TRBD2. Germline lookup yields CDR1 DFQATT and CDR2 SNEGSKA (reference sequence). Trimming at V came to 1 base and at J to 2 bases, leaving 13 bases not matched to a gene. The CDR3 totals 18 residues.

This clonotype was seen a few times. One end of the junction does not line up with germline, which may come from a read error. For the CDR3, the DNA is TGCAGTGCTAGTAAGGCCCAGGGGCGGTATGGCGACACCTTC. Its translation: CSASKAQGRYGDTF. The rearrangement uses TRBV20-1 and TRBJ1-2; TRBD1 might be the D (6 bases). This CDR3 comprises 14 residues. The germline CDR1 and CDR2 sequences are DFQATT and SNEGSKA (reference sequence).

Many counts were recorded for this clonotype. The chain couples TRBV6-5 to TRBJ2-3; no firm D call. The germline CDR1 and CDR2 sequences are MNHEY and SVGAGI. This CDR3 comprises 15 residues. Trimming removed 6 bases at V and 0 bases at J, with 13 bases between. The CDR3 DNA follows: TGTGCCAGCAGCCCGCGCGGATCTAGCACAGATACGCAGTATTTT. Translation gives CASSPRGSSTDTQYF.

This clonotype was detected a few times. The chain combines TRBV6-6 with TRBJ1-2, with 8 nucleotides matching TRBD1. J lost 4 bases, V lost 7 bases, and 5 bases had no gene match. This CDR3 contains 13 residues. From germline, CDR1 is MNHNY and CDR2 SVGAGI (reference sequence). This chain's CDR3 is CASTKDRAYGYTF. CDR3 DNA: TGTGCCAGCACCAAGGACAGGGCCTATGGCTACACCTTC.

This clonotype has a count of ten or more. CDR3 amino acids: CASSSTSGSSLYGYTF. CDR3 in DNA: TGTGCCAGCAGCTCAACCTCCGGCTCCTCCCTCTATGGCTACACCTTC. The gene calls are TRBV12-3 or TRBV12-4 and TRBJ1-2; D not certain. The germline V and J ends were trimmed by 6 bases and 4 bases, with 21 bases remaining between them. The CDR3 covers 16 residues.

CDR3 protein: CASSVSGSNEKLFF. CDR3 DNA sequence: TGCGCCAGCAGCGTTAGCGGGTCTAATGAAAAACTGTTTTTT. The chain combines TRBV10-2 with TRBJ1-4, with unresolved D. V was pared by 6 bases and J by 3 bases, with 11 bases between. Germline V gene sequence: CDR1 WSHSY, CDR2 SAAADI. This CDR3 has 14 residues.

This clonotype has ten or more counts. This chain joins TRBV6-2 or TRBV6-3 and TRBJ1-3; no firm D call. The V and J ends lost 0 bases and 0 bases respectively, with 6 bases between them. CDR3 size: 15 residues. The germline V gene has CDR1 MNHEY and CDR2 SVGEGT. As DNA, the CDR3 is TGTGCCAGCAGTTACTCCGTTGACTCTGGAAACACCATATATTTT. Its protein is CASSYSVDSGNTIYF.

This clonotype has only a few counts. V and J are TRBV20-1 and TRBJ2-7, with 11 bases aligning to TRBD2. J gave up 1 base and V 0 bases, and 2 bases lay outside the gene matches. This CDR3 contains 15 residues. The V gene's germline CDR1 is DFQATT and CDR2 SNEGSKA (reference sequence). The CDR3 is CSARESSGGSYEQYF. The CDR3 region has the DNA TGCAGTGCTAGAGAATCTAGCGGGGGGTCCTACGAGCAGTACTTC.

This clonotype was observed a handful of times. The J gene is TRBJ2-3, the V gene TRBV12-3 or TRBV12-4; possible D gene TRBD2, 7 bases. The V end lost 8 bases, the J end lost 3 bases, and 15 bases lay between the germline ends. The CDR3 totals 14 residues. Here the CDR3 reads CASSTGGMTDTQYF. The CDR3 DNA sequence: TGTGCCAGCTCGACGGGGGGCATGACAGATACGCAGTATTTT.

This clonotype showed up many times. The chain joins TRBV9 to TRBJ1-6; D possibly corresponds to TRBD1 (6 bases). V shed 3 bases and J shed 10 bases, with 20 bases lying between them. CDR1 is SGDLS, CDR2 YYNGEE, per germline. This CDR3 region has 16 residues. Here the CDR3 DNA reads TGTGCCAGCAGCGAACAGGGTCGTGTAATGGGGTCACCCCTCCACTTT. Residues: CASSEQGRVMGSPLHF.

The rearrangement uses TRBV3-1 and TRBJ1-3; D gene ambiguous. There are 16 residues in the CDR3. Per germline, CDR1 LGHDT and CDR2 YNNKEL (reference sequence). V lost 4 bases and J 0 bases, leaving 13 bases between the germline ends. The CDR3 bases are TGTGCCAGCAGCCGGGTGGCTGCTCTCTCTGGAAACACCATATATTTT. It specifies CASSRVAALSGNTIYF.

This clonotype was counted a few times. CDR3 nucleotide sequence: TGTGCCAGTAGTAGCCCTTCTACGGGGGCGCGCAATGAAAAACTGTTTTTT. It translates to CASSSPSTGARNEKLFF. The chain recombines TRBV19 with TRBJ1-4; possibly TRBD1 for D (6 bases). This CDR3 is 17 amino acids long. Germline V lookup: CDR1 LNHDA, CDR2 SQIVND (reference sequence). Trimming shortened V by 4 bases and J by 5 bases, and 20 bases separated the two germline ends.

At least ten counts were recorded for this clonotype. The V and J genes are TRBV12-3 or TRBV12-4 and TRBJ1-6; 8 positions match TRBD1. Unmatched junction bases numbered 5, after V lost 8 bases and J lost 8 bases. The CDR3 loop spans 13 amino acids. The CDR3 sequence is CASQNRGYSPLHF. The CDR3 DNA reads as TGTGCCAGCCAAAACAGGGGGTATTCACCCCTCCACTTT.

This clonotype was counted ten times or more. This chain uses TRBV6-5 with TRBJ2-6, with 7 bases matching TRBD2. The V gene end was trimmed by 5 bases and the J gene end by 0 bases; junction bases not matched to a gene: 13. Germline V gives CDR1 MNHEY, CDR2 SVGAGI. The CDR3 spans 19 residues. The DNA for the CDR3 is TGTGCCAGCAGTCCGCGGGGGTTCGGGGCTGTCTCTGGGGCCAACGTCCTGACTTTC. Translated: CASSPRGFGAVSGANVLTF.

This clonotype was picked up many times. V usage is TRBV5-4 and J usage is TRBJ2-7, with D perhaps matching TRBD1 (5 bases). Germline CDR1 reads SGHNT; CDR2 reads YYREEE (reference sequence). V shed 0 bases and J shed 6 bases, with 10 bases lying between them. This CDR3 is built from 13 residues. The CDR3 sequence is CASSLGPRAEQYF. The CDR3 coding sequence is TGTGCCAGCAGCTTGGGCCCCAGGGCCGAGCAGTACTTC.

This clonotype has just one count. J is TRBJ1-2 and V is TRBV30; TRBD1 is a possible D gene (5 bases). V lost 4 bases and J 4 bases, leaving 13 bases between the germline ends. Germline-derived CDR1 and CDR2 are GTSNPN and SVGIG (reference sequence). The CDR3 is 13 residues long. CDR3 sequence reads: CAWKGTSAYGYTF. CDR3 DNA: TGTGCCTGGAAGGGGACCTCAGCCTATGGCTACACCTTC. Full variable domain (rest looked up from reference TRBV30 and TRBJ1-2): SQTIHQWPATLVQPVGSPLSLECTVEGTSNPNLYWYRQAAGRGLQLLFYSVGIGQISSEVPQNLSASRPQDRQFILSSKKLLLSDSGFYLCAWKGTSAYGYTFGSGTRLTVV.

The table lists this clonotype with many counts. V is TRBV16 and J is TRBJ2-1; a weak D match, TRBD1 (6 bases). The germline CDR1 and CDR2 sequences are KGHSY and FQNENV. The CDR3 extends over 16 amino acids. Between the trimmed V and J ends, which lost 0 bases and 3 bases, there was a span of 12 bases. CDR3 nucleotides: TGTGCCAGCAGCCAATCGACCGGGACACTCTACAATGAGCAGTTCTTC. As protein: CASSQSTGTLYNEQFF.

This chain connects TRBV6-1 to TRBJ1-2; D possibly corresponds to TRBD1 (5 bases). Trimming stripped 3 bases from V and 8 bases from J, with 16 bases between. CDR1 is MNHNS and CDR2 is SASEGT in the germline V gene. The CDR3 runs to 14 residues. In DNA form, the CDR3 reads TGTGCCAGCAGTGAGCGCGGGACTGCCCGGGGCTACACCTTC. This codes for CASSERGTARGYTF.

This clonotype was counted ten times or more. The chain has TRBV24-1 and TRBJ1-2; 7 bases are shared with TRBD1. The CDR3 contains 13 residues. Germline values: CDR1 KGHDR, CDR2 SFDVKD. J was trimmed by 4 bases and V by 4 bases; bases with no gene match: 2. CDR3 sequence (DNA): TGTGCCACCAGTGACAGACAGGGCTATGGCTACACCTTC. Protein: CATSDRQGYGYTF.

J is TRBJ1-4 and V is TRBV2; TRBD1 is a possible D gene (6 bases). This CDR3 has 17 residues. The germline V and J ends were trimmed by 3 bases and 7 bases, with 21 bases remaining between them. The V gene's germline CDR1 is SNHLY and CDR2 FYNNEI. The CDR3 region has the DNA TGTGCCAGCAGTGATGGGGCCCTTCAGGGGTGGGGTGAAAAACTGTTTTTT. Protein: CASSDGALQGWGEKLFF.

This clonotype has a count of ten or more. The V and J genes are TRBV20-1 and TRBJ2-7, with TRBD1 as a possible D gene (6 bases). CDR3 length equals 14 residues. CDR1 is DFQATT, CDR2 SNEGSKA, per germline (reference sequence). Trimming took off 4 bases at V and 3 bases at J, with 16 bases between the two ends. For the CDR3, the DNA is TGCAGTGCTACCCTTCCCAGGGGAAGCTACGAGCAGTACTTC. This codes for CSATLPRGSYEQYF.

This clonotype occurred many times. The chain joins TRBV20-1 to TRBJ2-1; no clear D. The CDR3 is 16 residues long. With 0 bases removed from V and 0 bases from J, the gap between germline ends came to 12 bases. The germline V gene has CDR1 DFQATT and CDR2 SNEGSKA (reference sequence). For the CDR3, the DNA is TGCAGTGCTAGAGATGTCCGAGGAAGCTCCTACAATGAGCAGTTCTTC. Amino acids: CSARDVRGSSYNEQFF.

This clonotype was seen ten or more times. V usage is TRBV9 and J usage is TRBJ1-1; perhaps TRBD1 as D (6 bases). In germline, CDR1 is SGDLS, CDR2 YYNGEE. The CDR3 runs to 13 residues. V shed 0 bases and J shed 6 bases, with 9 bases lying between them. The CDR3 DNA sequence: TGTGCCAGCAGCGTAGGGGGGGCTTCTGAAGCTTTCTTT. Amino acid sequence: CASSVGGASEAFF. The whole variable domain, remainder taken from reference TRBV9 and TRBJ1-1, is DSGVTQTPKHLITATGQRVTLRCSPRSGDLSVYWYQQSLDQGLQFLIQYYNGEERAKGNILERFSAQQFPDLHSELNLSSLELGDSALYFCASSVGGASEAFFGQGTRLTVV.

This clonotype was counted ten times or more. The J gene is TRBJ2-1, the V gene TRBV2, with TRBD1 as a possible D gene (6 bases). This CDR3 spans 11 amino acids. Germline CDR1 reads SNHLY; CDR2 reads FYNNEI. Trimming left V 11 bases short and J 9 bases short, with 14 bases between. The chain's CDR3 is CAGSRGGEQFF. In nucleotides, the CDR3 is TGTGCCGGGAGCAGGGGCGGTGAGCAGTTCTTC.

This clonotype was found many times. This sequence joins TRBV6-1 and TRBJ1-3; D gene unclear. The CDR3 is 16 amino acids. Germline V gives CDR1 MNHNS, CDR2 SASEGT. V gave up 2 bases and J gave up 2 bases, with 13 bases separating them. CDR3 in DNA: TGTGCCAGCAGTGAACCCCTCAGTGGGCCTGGAAACACCATATATTTT. Protein sequence: CASSEPLSGPGNTIYF.